The entry below describes one TCR beta chain. What it recognizes is unknown. Sorted subsets were amplified in replicate PCRs using about 210 ng DNA, about 30,000 T cell genomes. Data came from immunoSEQ multiplex PCR; TCRdb stores just in-frame clones and leaves some out. The data show about 1.5 million clones, 96% seen once. This CDR3 contains 14 residues. Per the germline V gene, CDR1 is SGHRS and CDR2 is YFSETQ. With 5 bases removed from V and 6 bases from J, the gap between germline ends came to 18 bases. The data originate from a study of shared clonotypes between healthy human individuals. Whole-study findings and limits: Compared with clonotypes that all four donors shared, non-shared clonotypes had lower generation probabilities.

Each donor was a Caucasian adult residing in Nashville, Tennessee. The study separated CD4+ cells into CD45RA+ naive and CD45RA-negative memory subsets. The J gene is TRBJ2-7, the V gene TRBV5-1, with a tentative D call TRBD2 (5 bases). Input material: naive CD4+ T cells sorted from blood. Subset described: CD45RA+ positively selected. The source of this sequence is a man aged 25-45 years in good health. CDR3 in DNA: TGCGCCAGCAGTTGGGATCCACGGGGTGGCGAGCAGTACTTC. Translating gives CASSWDPRGGEQYF.